Following are 24 T cell receptor beta chains from one sample sequenced in a study of cytomegalovirus exposure and HLA in healthy donors. The repertoire was sequenced with immunoSEQ multiplex PCR; TCRdb's copy has only in-frame clones and lacks some. Found here are some 64,000 clones, around 97% of them singletons; the top ten hold around 1.6%. Sequencing input: PBMCs. The source of these receptors is a woman aged 18 to 35 in good health and CMV-seropositive.

J is TRBJ2-7 and V is TRBV5-4; maybe TRBD2 (5 bases). Trimming shortened V by 2 bases and J by 1 base, and 7 bases separated the two germline ends. The CDR3 is 13 amino acids. Germline values: CDR1 SGHNT, CDR2 YYREEE (reference sequence). The CDR3 loop is CASSFGISYEQYF. Here the CDR3 DNA reads TGTGCCAGCAGCTTCGGGATATCCTACGAGCAGTACTTC.

The chain joins TRBV6-1 to TRBJ2-5; 8 positions match TRBD1. CDR1 is MNHNS and CDR2 is SASEGT in the germline V gene. Trimming took 5 bases from V and 5 from J; bases not matched to a gene: 7. This CDR3 contains 14 residues. CDR3 sequence: CASSRDRWLETQYF. The CDR3 region has the DNA TGTGCCAGCAGTCGGGACAGGTGGTTGGAGACCCAGTACTTC.

V gene TRBV28 combines with J gene TRBJ1-2, with D maybe TRBD1 (6 bases). V gave up 2 bases and J gave up 3 bases, with 25 bases separating them. This CDR3 is 19 amino acids long. Germline V gene sequence: CDR1 MDHEN, CDR2 SYDVKM. CDR3 nucleotide sequence: TGTGCCAGCAGTTTAACACAGCTGGGGACCGACAGGCCCTACTATGGCTACACCTTC. Protein: CASSLTQLGTDRPYYGYTF.

The chain uses TRBV9 and TRBJ2-1; D unclear. V was shortened by 1 base and J by 2 bases, with 10 bases between the two germline ends. This CDR3 region has 15 residues. CDR1 is SGDLS, CDR2 YYNGEE, per germline. DNA of the CDR3: TGTGCCAGCAGCGTATTTCCTAATCCCTACAATGAGCAGTTCTTC. As protein: CASSVFPNPYNEQFF.

This clone occurred a few times. The chain recombines TRBV5-3 with TRBJ1-4, with D unresolved. TRBV5-3 is an open reading frame, and its role is uncertain. This CDR3 region has 13 residues. Trimming pared 0 bases from V and 8 bases from J, leaving 8 bases between. The CDR3 bases are TGTGCCAGAAGCTTGGACAGTTCAGAAAAACTGTTTTTT. Its translation: CARSLDSSEKLFF.

The chain is built from TRBV5-1 and TRBJ1-2; the D gene is possibly TRBD1 (5 bases). This CDR3 is 15 amino acids long. Germline CDR1 reads SGHRS; CDR2 reads YFSETQ. V was shortened by 0 bases and J by 1 base, with 10 bases between the two germline ends. Here the CDR3 reads CASSLDRTINYGYTF. In DNA form, the CDR3 reads TGCGCCAGCAGCTTGGACAGGACCATTAACTATGGCTACACCTTC. The whole variable domain, remainder taken from reference TRBV5-1 and TRBJ1-2, is KAGVTQTPRYLIKTRGQQVTLSCSPISGHRSVSWYQQTPGQGLQFLFEYFSETQRNKGNFPGRFSGRQFSNSRSEMNVSTLELGDSALYLCASSLDRTINYGYTFGSGTRLTVV.

In its sample, this clone was seen once. J is TRBJ2-5 and V is TRBV6-6; weak D call: TRBD2 (5 bases). V was pared by 6 bases and J by 5 bases, with 19 bases between. Germline V gene lookup returns CDR1 MNHNY and CDR2 SVGAGI (reference sequence). This CDR3 spans 15 amino acids. The CDR3 region is CASSPGILAEETQYF. The CDR3, as DNA: TGTGCCAGCAGCCCGGGTATTCTAGCAGAGGAGACCCAGTACTTC.

J is TRBJ2-5 and V is TRBV9; the D gene is possibly TRBD2 (6 bases). CDR1 is SGDLS and CDR2 is YYNGEE in the germline V gene. Trimming took off 1 base at V and 5 bases at J, with 15 bases between the two ends. There are 15 residues in the CDR3. DNA of the CDR3: TGTGCCAGCAGCGTACTCAGCGGGCCAGGGGAGACCCAGTACTTC. Its translation is CASSVLSGPGETQYF.

The rearrangement joins TRBV19 to TRBJ1-2; 11 nucleotides align to TRBD1. Germline loops: CDR1 LNHDA, CDR2 SQIVND (reference sequence). The CDR3 sequence is 18 residues long. V lost 0 bases, J lost 2 bases, and 8 bases stayed unmatched. The DNA for the CDR3 is TGTGCCAGTAGTATAGATCTTTGGACAGGGGGCATCAACTATGGCTACACCTTC. It is translated as CASSIDLWTGGINYGYTF.

This chain joins TRBV19 and TRBJ1-2, with no clear D. The CDR3 sequence is 16 residues long. Between the trimmed V and J ends, which lost 8 bases and 0 bases, there was a span of 19 bases. The V gene's germline CDR1 is LNHDA and CDR2 SQIVND (reference sequence). CDR3: CASEDSFGKANYGYTF. The DNA for the CDR3 is TGTGCCAGTGAGGACTCCTTTGGAAAAGCTAACTATGGCTACACCTTC.

The chain links TRBV10-1 to TRBJ2-2, with 11 bases identical to TRBD1. CDR1 is WNHNN, CDR2 SYGVQD, per germline (reference sequence). V shed 2 bases and J 0 bases; nucleotides not matched to a gene: 2. The CDR3 has 17 residues. DNA of the CDR3: TGCGCCAGCAGTGAGGGACAGGGGGCTCCGAACACCGGGGAGCTGTTTTTT. This gives the protein CASSEGQGAPNTGELFF.

V usage is TRBV30 and J usage is TRBJ2-6; no firm D call. The CDR3 is 15 amino acids. V was cut by 0 bases and J by 0 bases, with 6 bases left in between. CDR1 is GTSNPN, CDR2 SVGIG, per germline (reference sequence). CDR3: CAWSVADSGANVLTF. Written as DNA, the CDR3 is TGTGCCTGGAGTGTGGCCGACTCTGGGGCCAACGTCCTGACTTTC.

The CDR3 here is CASSSGGGRESYNEQFF. The CDR3 bases are TGTGCCAGCAGCTCCGGAGGTGGTAGGGAGTCTTACAATGAGCAGTTCTTC. The chain has TRBV7-9 and TRBJ2-1; TRBD2 is a possible D gene (5 bases). This CDR3 is 17 amino acids long. The V end lost 4 bases, the J end lost 4 bases, and 20 bases lay between the germline ends. The germline V gene has CDR1 SEHNR and CDR2 FQNEAQ (reference sequence).

This clone appeared a single time. The rearrangement uses TRBV5-4 and TRBJ1-2, with D hard to call. The CDR3 consists of 15 residues. The V and J ends lost 4 bases and 2 bases respectively, with 15 bases between them. Germline V lookup: CDR1 SGHNT, CDR2 YYREEE (reference sequence). The CDR3 region has the DNA TGTGCCAGCAGCGCCCTCTCGGTCCTGAACTATGGCTACACCTTC. Amino acid sequence: CASSALSVLNYGYTF.

V and J are TRBV10-3 and TRBJ2-2, with 9 bases aligning to TRBD2. This CDR3 is built from 15 residues. V was pared by 10 bases and J by 7 bases, with 13 bases of the junction left unmatched. Per germline, CDR1 ENHRY and CDR2 SYGVKD. The CDR3 loop is CASVAAGGPNGELFF. In DNA, the CDR3 is TGTGCCAGCGTGGCGGCGGGAGGGCCTAACGGGGAGCTGTTTTTT.

The chain uses TRBV30 and TRBJ2-7; no clear D gene. The V end lost 0 bases, the J end lost 3 bases, and 9 bases lay between the germline ends. Germline CDR1 reads GTSNPN; CDR2 reads SVGIG (reference sequence). This CDR3 is 13 amino acids long. The CDR3 region is CAWSVDGVYEQYF. CDR3 DNA: TGTGCCTGGAGTGTAGACGGAGTCTACGAGCAGTACTTC.

The gene calls are TRBV30 and TRBJ2-7; 7 bases line up with TRBD2. The CDR3 covers 15 residues. Trimming cost V 0 bases and J 5 bases; bases outside gene matches: 10. From germline, CDR1 is GTSNPN and CDR2 SVGIG (reference sequence). The CDR3 loop is CAWSVRGGVFHEQYF. CDR3 nucleotides: TGTGCCTGGAGTGTACGGGGAGGGGTGTTCCACGAGCAGTACTTC.

The V gene is TRBV21-1, the J gene TRBJ2-7; the listed D gene, TRBD1, was not tested against the DNA. TRBV21-1 is a documented pseudogene. This CDR3 region has 16 residues. In nucleotides, the CDR3 is TGTGCCAGCAGCAGAAAGGACAGGACAACCTCCTACGAGCAGTACTTC. It is translated as CASSRKDRTTSYEQYF.

In this sample, this clone turned up a few times. The V and J genes are TRBV7-9 and TRBJ1-1, with 8 bases identical to TRBD1. V trimming: 5 bases; J trimming: 8 bases; junction bases outside the gene matches: 4. The CDR3 totals 12 residues. Germline V gene lookup returns CDR1 SEHNR and CDR2 FQNEAQ (reference sequence). CDR3 bases: TGTGCCAGCAGCAAGACAGGGGACGAAGCTTTCTTT. It encodes CASSKTGDEAFF. Full variable domain (missing parts from reference TRBV7-9 and TRBJ1-1): DTGVSQNPRHKITKRGQNVTFRCDPISEHNRLYWYRQTLGQGPEFLTYFQNEAQLEKSRLLSDRFSAERPKGSFSTLEIQRTEQGDSAMYLCASSKTGDEAFFGQGTRLTVV.

This CDR3 reads CASSLVGLGDTQYF. The CDR3 DNA reads as TGTGCCAGCAGTTTAGTTGGGCTGGGAGATACGCAGTATTTT. The chain is built from TRBV27 and TRBJ2-3; D ambiguous. The CDR3 has 14 amino acids. CDR1 is MNHEY and CDR2 is SMNVEV in the germline V gene (reference sequence). Between the trimmed V and J ends, which lost 2 bases and 5 bases, there was a span of 11 bases.

In this sample, this clone turned up once. The rearrangement links TRBV11-3 to TRBJ2-1, with TRBD1 matching 8 bases. The CDR3 covers 15 residues. J was trimmed by 2 bases and V by 2 bases; bases with no gene match: 2. Per germline, CDR1 SGHNT and CDR2 YENEEA. The CDR3 region is CASSLRQGPYNEQFF. The CDR3 DNA reads as TGTGCCAGCAGCTTACGACAGGGGCCCTACAATGAGCAGTTCTTC.

The chain uses TRBV27 and TRBJ1-3; a possible D gene is TRBD1 (5 bases). This CDR3 has 14 residues. Germline V gives CDR1 MNHEY, CDR2 SMNVEV (reference sequence). Trimming left V 5 bases short and J 0 bases short, with 8 bases between. This chain's CDR3 is CASSRGDSGNTIYF. For the CDR3, the DNA is TGTGCCAGCAGTCGGGGGGACTCTGGAAACACCATATATTTT.

The gene calls are TRBV10-3 and TRBJ1-2; 7 bases agree with TRBD1. Trimming cost V 4 bases and J 4 bases; bases outside gene matches: 6. The CDR3 loop spans 14 amino acids. Germline V gene data show CDR1 as ENHRY and CDR2 as SYGVKD. The CDR3 bases are TGTGCCATCAGTGCAGGGGGAATAGGCTATGGCTACACCTTC. Its translation: CAISAGGIGYGYTF.

V usage is TRBV28 and J usage is TRBJ1-5; 9 nucleotides line up with TRBD1. V trimming: 6 bases; J trimming: 5 bases; junction bases outside the gene matches: 11. Germline CDR1 is MDHEN and CDR2 is SYDVKM. This CDR3 is 16 amino acids long. Here the CDR3 DNA reads TGTGCCAGCAGACCTTCCCCTACAGGGGGCTATCAGCCCCAGCATTTT. Translation gives CASRPSPTGGYQPQHF.